The 22 T cell receptor beta chains given below trace back to one sample, sequenced in a study of neurological immune-mediated disorders (dated by TCRdb to between 2017 and 2020). Library creation used 5' RACE. These reads were obtained on an Illumina HiSeq 2500. TCRdb cleaned the public reads at Q25 with fastp, built clones with MiXCR and kept in-frame beta chains. CDR3 protein duplicates are merged, each entry listing the most common genes and DNA. Here the sample has some 33,000 distinct CDR3 sequences; about 1.6% occur a single time. About a tenth of the sample is in the top ten clones. Input material: PBMCs. Source of these receptors: a woman aged 25 to 39 with multiple sclerosis.

In this sample, this clonotype turned up many times. The chain combines TRBV29-1 with TRBJ2-2; D possibly uses TRBD1 or TRBD2 (7 bases each). Germline CDR1 reads SQVTM; CDR2 reads ANQGSEA. This CDR3 has 13 residues. CDR3 region: CGRGGGVTGELFF. CDR3 DNA sequence: TGCGGCAGGGGAGGGGGCGTTACCGGGGAGCTGTTTTTT.

This clonotype was seen many times. V and J are TRBV11-2 and TRBJ2-1; 8 bases agree with TRBD1. Germline V gene data show CDR1 as SGHAT and CDR2 as FQNNGV. V lost 1 base, J lost 3 bases, and 2 bases stayed unmatched. CDR3 length equals 15 residues. The CDR3 DNA follows: TGTGCCAGCAGCTTAGGACAGGGGCTCTACAATGAGCAGTTCTTC. This gives the protein CASSLGQGLYNEQFF.

This clonotype has more than one count but fewer than ten. A much larger clone is a single base away; this may be a read error. V gene TRBV10-2 combines with J gene TRBJ1-5, with a possible D match to TRBD1 (5 bases). This CDR3 is 15 amino acids long. Germline CDR1 is WSHSY and CDR2 is SAAADI. The CDR3 nucleotides read TGCGCCAGCAGTGAGTCGGGGGGGAGGCATCAGCCCCAGAATTTT. Translating gives CASSESGGRHQPQNF.

This clonotype was found many times. The genes are TRBV7-9 and TRBJ1-5, with 7 bases that match TRBD1. Trimming removed 1 base from V and 10 bases from J; junction bases left unmatched: 10. The V gene's germline CDR1 is SEHNR and CDR2 FQNEAQ (reference sequence). The CDR3 is 15 amino acids. The CDR3, as DNA: TGTGCCAGCAGCTTAGACGGACAGGCGCTCGGACCCCAGCATTTT. Encoded protein: CASSLDGQALGPQHF. Using reference TRBV7-9 and TRBJ1-5 for the parts outside the CDR3, the full variable domain is DTGVSQNPRHKITKRGQNVTFRCDPISEHNRLYWYRQTLGQGPEFLTYFQNEAQLEKSRLLSDRFSAERPKGSFSTLEIQRTEQGDSAMYLCASSLDGQALGPQHFGDGTRLSIL.

This clonotype came up many times. This chain joins TRBV29-1 and TRBJ2-3; D not certain. Germline values: CDR1 SQVTM, CDR2 ANQGSEA. The ends were cut back, 4 bases at V and 0 bases at J, with 11 bases in the middle. The CDR3 covers 14 residues. Here the CDR3 reads CSVGWSPSTDTQYF. As DNA, the CDR3 is TGCAGCGTTGGGTGGTCCCCTAGCACAGATACGCAGTATTTT.

This clonotype showed up many times. CDR3 protein: CASSPSTGGVGDEQFF. As DNA, the CDR3 is TGCGCCAGCAGCCCCTCTACAGGGGGCGTTGGAGATGAGCAGTTCTTC. The genes are TRBV4-3 and TRBJ2-1; 9 bases line up with TRBD1. Germline loops: CDR1 LGHNA, CDR2 YSLEER. The CDR3 is 16 amino acids. The V segment lost 4 bases and the J segment 8 bases; nucleotides outside the gene matches: 12.

In its sample, this clonotype was seen many times. V usage is TRBV5-1 and J usage is TRBJ2-1, with D possibly TRBD1 on 5 matching bases. The ends were cut back, 5 bases at V and 7 bases at J, with 13 bases in the middle. Germline V gene data show CDR1 as SGHRS and CDR2 as YFSETQ. The CDR3 spans 13 residues. CDR3 residues: CASRPGSGNEQFF. Here the CDR3 DNA reads TGCGCCAGCAGACCAGGATCAGGGAATGAGCAGTTCTTC. The whole variable domain, remainder taken from reference TRBV5-1 and TRBJ2-1, is KAGVTQTPRYLIKTRGQQVTLSCSPISGHRSVSWYQQTPGQGLQFLFEYFSETQRNKGNFPGRFSGRQFSNSRSEMNVSTLELGDSALYLCASRPGSGNEQFFGPGTRLTVL.

Many counts were recorded for this clonotype. This chain uses TRBV7-9 with TRBJ1-2; 7 bases align to TRBD1. CDR1 is SEHNR and CDR2 is FQNEAQ in the germline V gene (reference sequence). The CDR3 loop spans 15 amino acids. Germline trimming cut 6 bases from V and 5 bases from J; bases unmatched to any gene: 12. CDR3 sequence (DNA): TGTGCCAGCAGTCCTGGGAGTGCAGGGGGATATGGCTACACCTTC. Residues: CASSPGSAGGYGYTF.

This clonotype was found many times. The chain is built from TRBV7-2 and TRBJ2-7; D not resolved. Germline V gene sequence: CDR1 SGHTA, CDR2 FQGNSA. The CDR3 has 14 amino acids. Between the trimmed V and J ends, which lost 5 bases and 0 bases, there was a span of 11 bases. The DNA of the CDR3 is TGTGCCAGCAGCCCCAGACTGGTCTCCTACGAGCAGTACTTC. Translation: CASSPRLVSYEQYF.

This clonotype was seen at least ten times. The chain is built from TRBV2 and TRBJ2-5; D tentatively reads TRBD1 or TRBD2 (7 bases each). The V end lost 4 bases, the J end lost 5 bases, and 14 bases lay between the germline ends. Looked up from germline, CDR1 is SNHLY and CDR2 is FYNNEI. The CDR3 extends over 14 amino acids. The CDR3 protein is CASSVRQGGETQYF. Written as DNA, the CDR3 is TGTGCCAGCAGTGTTAGACAGGGAGGGGAGACCCAGTACTTC.

This clonotype was seen at least ten times. This chain links TRBV12-3 or TRBV12-4 with TRBJ2-7; 8 bases align to TRBD1. V lost 6 bases, J lost 2 bases, and 18 bases stayed unmatched. The CDR3 totals 18 residues. CDR3 loop: CASSTVIPGGAGPYEQYF. DNA of the CDR3: TGTGCCAGCAGCACTGTAATTCCAGGGGGCGCAGGGCCCTACGAGCAGTACTTC.

This clonotype was picked up many times. V gene TRBV5-1 combines with J gene TRBJ2-3; weak D call: TRBD2 (6 bases). Per the germline V gene, CDR1 is SGHRS and CDR2 is YFSETQ. The CDR3 contains 14 residues. V lost 2 bases and J 5 bases, leaving 12 bases between the germline ends. CDR3 residues: CASSFGGGGDTQYF. DNA for the CDR3: TGCGCCAGCAGCTTTGGGGGAGGAGGAGATACGCAGTATTTT.

This clonotype was counted many times. The rearrangement joins TRBV29-1 to TRBJ2-2; D gene ambiguous. V lost 1 base to trimming and J lost 14 bases, with 11 bases between them. Germline V gene lookup returns CDR1 SQVTM and CDR2 ANQGSEA. This CDR3 is built from 11 residues. For the CDR3, the DNA is TGCAGCGTTGAAGCAGCCGATAATCTGTTTTTT. Its translation: CSVEAADNLFF.

J is TRBJ1-2 and V is TRBV6-5; D is unclear. The CDR3 has 13 residues. CDR1 is MNHEY, CDR2 SVGAGI, per germline. The V end lost 2 bases, the J end lost 8 bases, and 12 bases lay between the germline ends. Written as DNA, the CDR3 is TGTGCCAGCAGTTACGGTTCGGAATCCGGCTACACCTTC. Translated: CASSYGSESGYTF.

This clonotype was detected ten times or more. The chain joins TRBV12-3 or TRBV12-4 to TRBJ2-3, with 9 bases aligning to TRBD2. This CDR3 contains 14 residues. Trimming cost V 10 bases and J 4 bases; bases outside gene matches: 9. CDR3 amino acids: CATESGGPADTQYF. DNA of the CDR3: TGTGCCACAGAAAGCGGGGGGCCGGCAGATACGCAGTATTTT.

This clonotype was observed at least ten times. The chain has TRBV6-6 and TRBJ2-7; D is unclear. Germline CDR1 reads MNHNY; CDR2 reads SVGAGI (reference sequence). The length of the CDR3 is 12 residues. V was pared by 7 bases and J by 5 bases, with 12 bases between. CDR3 in amino acids: CASTDRSNEQYF. The CDR3 DNA is TGTGCCAGCACCGATCGTTCCAACGAGCAGTACTTC.

This clonotype occurred many times. The chain is built from TRBV20-1 and TRBJ2-3; 9 bases align to TRBD2. Germline V CDR1 and CDR2: DFQATT, SNEGSKA (reference sequence). J gave up 4 bases and V 6 bases, and 8 bases lay outside the gene matches. The CDR3 length is 14 residues. CDR3 bases: TGCAGTGCCCGGGCGGGGGGGGAGCCAGATACGCAGTATTTT. Its protein is CSARAGGEPDTQYF.

This clonotype was seen many times. This chain links TRBV11-2 with TRBJ2-7; unclear D gene. V dropped 5 bases and J dropped 0 bases, with 14 bases sitting between them. The germline V gene has CDR1 SGHAT and CDR2 FQNNGV. The CDR3 loop spans 15 amino acids. Here the CDR3 reads CASSPLSLSSYEQYF. The CDR3 coding sequence is TGTGCCAGCAGCCCTCTATCGTTGAGCTCCTACGAGCAGTACTTC.

At least ten counts were recorded for this clonotype. V is TRBV15 and J is TRBJ1-1; tentative D call: TRBD1 (6 bases). The CDR3 runs 15 residues. The germline V gene has CDR1 LNHNV and CDR2 YYDKDF (reference sequence). V shed 3 bases and J shed 7 bases, with 18 bases lying between them. The CDR3 loop is CATSSSSDSHREAFF. CDR3 nucleotides: TGTGCCACCAGCAGTTCCTCGGACAGCCACCGTGAAGCTTTCTTT.

This clonotype has at least ten counts. This sequence joins TRBV12-5 and TRBJ1-1; D is ambiguous. The CDR3 covers 12 residues. The germline V and J ends were trimmed by 6 bases and 3 bases, with 8 bases remaining between them. In germline, CDR1 is LGHNT, CDR2 FRNRAP. The CDR3 coding sequence is TGTGCTAGTGGCACCCACTACACTGAAGCTTTCTTT. Translating gives CASGTHYTEAFF.

This clonotype was observed at least ten times. The J gene is TRBJ2-7, the V gene TRBV28; TRBD2 agrees at 7 bases. Germline trimming cut 6 bases from V and 5 bases from J; bases unmatched to any gene: 10. Germline CDR1 MDHEN, CDR2 SYDVKM. This CDR3 contains 14 residues. The CDR3: CASRFLGGTDEQYF. Here the CDR3 DNA reads TGTGCCAGCAGATTCCTGGGGGGGACTGACGAGCAGTACTTC.

This clonotype occurred many times. The chain is built from TRBV7-9 and TRBJ2-2; no firm D call. The CDR3 has 13 amino acids. Germline V gene data show CDR1 as SEHNR and CDR2 as FQNEAQ (reference sequence). Deletions cut 2 bases from V and 4 bases from J, with 5 bases between. The CDR3 coding sequence is TGTGCCAGCAGCTTATTCCTCACCGGGGAGCTGTTTTTT. As protein: CASSLFLTGELFF.